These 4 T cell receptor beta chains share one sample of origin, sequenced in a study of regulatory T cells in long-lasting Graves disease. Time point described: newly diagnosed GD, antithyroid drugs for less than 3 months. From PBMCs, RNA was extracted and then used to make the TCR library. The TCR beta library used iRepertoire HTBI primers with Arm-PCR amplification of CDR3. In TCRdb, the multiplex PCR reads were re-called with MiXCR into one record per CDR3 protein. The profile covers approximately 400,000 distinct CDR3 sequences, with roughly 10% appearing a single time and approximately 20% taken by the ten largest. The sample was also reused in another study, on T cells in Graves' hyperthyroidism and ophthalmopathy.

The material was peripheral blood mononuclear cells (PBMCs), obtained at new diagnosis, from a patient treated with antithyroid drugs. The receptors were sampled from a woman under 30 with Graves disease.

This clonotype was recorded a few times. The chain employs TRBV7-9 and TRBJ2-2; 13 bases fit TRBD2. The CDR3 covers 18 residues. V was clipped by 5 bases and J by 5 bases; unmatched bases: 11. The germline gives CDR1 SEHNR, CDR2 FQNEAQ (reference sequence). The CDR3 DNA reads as TGTGCCAGCAGCGCCGGACTAGCGGGAGTTGTTGGGACCGGGGAGCTGTTTTTT. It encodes CASSAGLAGVVGTGELFF.

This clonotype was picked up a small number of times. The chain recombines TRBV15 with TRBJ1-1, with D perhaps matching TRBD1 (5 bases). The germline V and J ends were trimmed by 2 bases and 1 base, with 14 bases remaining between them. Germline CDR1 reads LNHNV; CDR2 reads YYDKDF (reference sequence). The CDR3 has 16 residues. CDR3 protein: CATSRPKRQGNTEAFF. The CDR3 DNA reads TGTGCCACCAGCAGACCTAAGCGTCAGGGGAACACTGAAGCTTTCTTT.

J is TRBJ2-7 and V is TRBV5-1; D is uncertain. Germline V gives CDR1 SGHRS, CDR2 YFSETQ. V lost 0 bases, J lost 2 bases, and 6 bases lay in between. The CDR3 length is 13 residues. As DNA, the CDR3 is TGCGCCAGCAGCTTGGAAGGAACCTACGAGCAGTACGTC. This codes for CASSLEGTYEQYV.

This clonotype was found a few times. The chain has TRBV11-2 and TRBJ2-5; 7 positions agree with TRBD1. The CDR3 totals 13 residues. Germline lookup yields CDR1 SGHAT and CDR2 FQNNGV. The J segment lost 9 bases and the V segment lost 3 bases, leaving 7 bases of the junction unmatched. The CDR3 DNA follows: TGTGCCAGCAGCTTGGAACAGGGGACGGCCCAGTACTTC. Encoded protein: CASSLEQGTAQYF. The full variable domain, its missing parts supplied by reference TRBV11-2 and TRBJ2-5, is EAGVAQSPRYKIIEKRQSVAFWCNPISGHATLYWYQQILGQGPKLLIQFQNNGVVDDSQLPKDRFSAERLKGVDSTLKIQPAKLEDSAVYLCASSLEQGTAQYFGPGTRLLVL.